The clone carrying this T cell receptor (beta chain) occurred a few times. Additional DNA sequences in this sample encode the identical CDR3. The sample originates from a study of blood T cell repertoires in COVID-19. Repertoires were generated with immunoSEQ multiplex PCR, while TCRdb's copy carries only in-frame clones and drops some. Of 150,000 to 170,000 clones listed, about 81% are singletons. Specimen: PBMCs or T cells enriched from blood (not recorded which). The sequence was collected from a man between 45 and 60 years old who had recovered from COVID-19.

CDR3: CASSLDRYNSPLHF. CDR3 sequence (DNA): TGTGCCAGCAGCTTAGACAGATATAATTCACCCCTCCACTTT. This chain links TRBV5-4 with TRBJ1-6, with D possibly being TRBD1 (5 bases). CDR1 and CDR2 (germline): SGHNT, YYREEE (reference sequence). The CDR3 covers 14 residues. Deletions cut 2 bases from V and 4 bases from J, with 7 bases between.